Sequencing of this TCR beta chain was carried out in a study of cytomegalovirus exposure and HLA in healthy donors. The study's findings and limits: In all likelihood, a cluster of highly shared sequence variants was a sequencing artifact.

The germline CDR1 and CDR2 sequences are SEHNR and FQNEAQ (reference sequence). This CDR3 contains 14 residues. V gave up 5 bases and J gave up 2 bases, with 10 bases separating them. About this clone itself: What it recognizes is unknown.

This PCR relied on a set of 60 Vbeta primers and 13 Jbeta primers. The table came from immunoSEQ multiplex PCR; TCRdb's copy has only in-frame clones and leaves some out. The table has 180,000 or so clones, roughly 60% seen once. The rearrangement uses TRBV7-9 and TRBJ1-3; no clear D gene. Material for sequencing was PBMCs. This TCR came from a middle-aged man in good health and CMV-seronegative. CDR3 sequence reads: CASSPPGTGNTIYF. In nucleotides, the CDR3 is TGTGCCAGCAGCCCCCCCGGGACTGGAAACACCATATATTTT.